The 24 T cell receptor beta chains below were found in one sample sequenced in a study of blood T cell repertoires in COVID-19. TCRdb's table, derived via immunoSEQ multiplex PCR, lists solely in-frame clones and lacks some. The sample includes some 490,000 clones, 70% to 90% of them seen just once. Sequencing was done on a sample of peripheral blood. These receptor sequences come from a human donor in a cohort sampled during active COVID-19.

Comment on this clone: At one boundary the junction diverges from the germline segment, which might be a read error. CDR3 amino acids: CASSLDSGRYNEQFF. The CDR3, as DNA: TGTGCTAGCAGCTTAGACAGCGGGAGGTACAATGAGCAGTTCTTC. V is TRBV7-7 and J is TRBJ2-1; 9 nucleotides agree with TRBD2. The CDR3 is made up of 15 amino acids. The germline V gene has CDR1 SSHAT and CDR2 FNYEAQ (reference sequence).

The CDR3 region is CASSLRETGHNEQFF. The CDR3 nucleotides read TGTGCCAGCAGCTTACGGGAGACAGGGCACAATGAGCAGTTCTTC. The rearrangement links TRBV7-9 to TRBJ2-1, with D perhaps TRBD1 (7 bases). The V gene's germline CDR1 is SEHNR and CDR2 FQNEAQ (reference sequence). This CDR3 is 15 amino acids long. V shed 2 bases and J shed 5 bases, with 13 bases lying between them. The variable domain in full, completed from reference TRBV7-9 and TRBJ2-1, reads DTGVSQNPRHKITKRGQNVTFRCDPISEHNRLYWYRQTLGQGPEFLTYFQNEAQLEKSRLLSDRFSAERPKGSFSTLEIQRTEQGDSAMYLCASSLRETGHNEQFFGPGTRLTVL.

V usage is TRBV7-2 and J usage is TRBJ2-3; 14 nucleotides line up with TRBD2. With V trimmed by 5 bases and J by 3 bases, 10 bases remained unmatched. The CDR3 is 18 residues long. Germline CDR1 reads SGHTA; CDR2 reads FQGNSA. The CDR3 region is CASSKRTSGRLMTDTQYF. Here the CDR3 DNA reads TGTGCCAGCAGCAAAAGGACTAGCGGGAGGCTTATGACAGATACGCAGTATTTT.

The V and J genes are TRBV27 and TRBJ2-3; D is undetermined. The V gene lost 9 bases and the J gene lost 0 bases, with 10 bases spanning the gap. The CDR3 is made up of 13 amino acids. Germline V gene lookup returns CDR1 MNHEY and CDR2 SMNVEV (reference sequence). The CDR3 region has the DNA TGTGCCAGTAAACAGCAGAGCACAGATACGCAGTATTTT. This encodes CASKQQSTDTQYF.

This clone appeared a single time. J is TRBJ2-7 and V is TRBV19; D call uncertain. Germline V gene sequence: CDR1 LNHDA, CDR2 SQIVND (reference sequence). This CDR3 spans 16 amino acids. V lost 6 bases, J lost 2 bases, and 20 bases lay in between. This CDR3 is CASSPRSGLAAYEQYF. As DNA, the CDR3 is TGTGCCAGTAGCCCCCGTTCCGGCCTCGCGGCCTACGAGCAGTACTTC.

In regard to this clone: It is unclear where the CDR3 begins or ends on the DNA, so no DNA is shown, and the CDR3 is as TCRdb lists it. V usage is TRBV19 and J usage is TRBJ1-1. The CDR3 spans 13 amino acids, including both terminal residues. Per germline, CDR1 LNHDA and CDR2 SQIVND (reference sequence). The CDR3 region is CASTSGESTEAFF.

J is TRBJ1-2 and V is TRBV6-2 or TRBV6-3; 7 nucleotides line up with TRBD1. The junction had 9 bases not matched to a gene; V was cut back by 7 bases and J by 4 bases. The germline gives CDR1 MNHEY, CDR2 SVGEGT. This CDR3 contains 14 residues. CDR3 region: CASTPGTVFYGYTF. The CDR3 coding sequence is TGTGCCAGCACCCCGGGGACAGTCTTCTATGGCTACACCTTC.

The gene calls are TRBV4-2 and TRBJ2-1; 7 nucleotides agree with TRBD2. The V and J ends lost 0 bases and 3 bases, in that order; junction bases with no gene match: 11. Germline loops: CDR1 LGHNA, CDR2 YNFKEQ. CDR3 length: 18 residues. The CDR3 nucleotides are TGTGCCAGCAGCCAAGAGAGCCCAGCGGGGCTCAACTACAATGAGCAGTTCTTC. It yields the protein CASSQESPAGLNYNEQFF.

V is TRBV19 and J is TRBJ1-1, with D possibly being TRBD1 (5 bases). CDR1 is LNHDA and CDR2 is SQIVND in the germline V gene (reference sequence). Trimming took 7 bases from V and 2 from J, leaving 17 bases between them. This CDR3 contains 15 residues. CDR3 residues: CASKGLGWANTEAFF. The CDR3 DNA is TGTGCCAGTAAGGGGCTTGGATGGGCCAACACTGAAGCTTTCTTT.

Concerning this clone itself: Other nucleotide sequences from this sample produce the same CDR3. CDR3 nucleotide sequence: TGTGCCAGCAGTTCCCGGACTAGCGGCACAGATACGCAGTATTTT. This sequence encodes CASSSRTSGTDTQYF. This rearrangement joins TRBV6-2 or TRBV6-3 to TRBJ2-3, with 9 bases lining up with TRBD2. J gave up 1 base and V 4 bases, and 3 bases lay outside the gene matches. CDR1 MNHEY and CDR2 SVGEGT come from the germline V gene. The CDR3 loop spans 15 amino acids.

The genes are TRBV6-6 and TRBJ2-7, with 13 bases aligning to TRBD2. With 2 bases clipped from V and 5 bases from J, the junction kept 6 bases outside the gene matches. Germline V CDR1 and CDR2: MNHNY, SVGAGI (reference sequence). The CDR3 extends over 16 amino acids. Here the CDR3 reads CASSYQGLAGANEQYF. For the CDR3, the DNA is TGTGCCAGCAGTTACCAAGGACTAGCGGGAGCCAACGAGCAGTACTTC.

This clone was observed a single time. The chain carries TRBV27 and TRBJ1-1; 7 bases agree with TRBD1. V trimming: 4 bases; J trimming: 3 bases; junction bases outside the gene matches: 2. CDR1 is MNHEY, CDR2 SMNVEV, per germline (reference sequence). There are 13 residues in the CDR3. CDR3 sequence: CASSWDRDTEAFF. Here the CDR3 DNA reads TGTGCCAGCAGTTGGGACAGAGACACTGAAGCTTTCTTT.

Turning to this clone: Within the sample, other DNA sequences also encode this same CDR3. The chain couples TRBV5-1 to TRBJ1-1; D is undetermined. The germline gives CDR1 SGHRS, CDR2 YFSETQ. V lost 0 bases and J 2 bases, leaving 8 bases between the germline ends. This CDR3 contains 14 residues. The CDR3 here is CASSLGASNTEAFF. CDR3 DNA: TGCGCCAGCAGCTTGGGGGCGAGCAACACTGAAGCTTTCTTT. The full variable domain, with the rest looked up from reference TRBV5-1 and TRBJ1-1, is KAGVTQTPRYLIKTRGQQVTLSCSPISGHRSVSWYQQTPGQGLQFLFEYFSETQRNKGNFPGRFSGRQFSNSRSEMNVSTLELGDSALYLCASSLGASNTEAFFGQGTRLTVV.

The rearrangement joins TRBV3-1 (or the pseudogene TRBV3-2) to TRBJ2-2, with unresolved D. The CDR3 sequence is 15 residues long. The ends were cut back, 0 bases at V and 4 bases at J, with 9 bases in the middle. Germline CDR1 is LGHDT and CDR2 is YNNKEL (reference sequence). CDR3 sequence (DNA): TGTGCCAGCAGCCAAGATCGAGTTTCCACCGGGGAGCTGTTTTTT. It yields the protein CASSQDRVSTGELFF.

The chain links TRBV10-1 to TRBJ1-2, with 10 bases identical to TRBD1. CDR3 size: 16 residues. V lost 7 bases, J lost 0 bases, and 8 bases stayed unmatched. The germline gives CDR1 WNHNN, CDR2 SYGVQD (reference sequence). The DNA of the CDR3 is TGCGCCAGCAATCCGACAGGGGGCGCAGCTAACTATGGCTACACCTTC. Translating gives CASNPTGGAANYGYTF.

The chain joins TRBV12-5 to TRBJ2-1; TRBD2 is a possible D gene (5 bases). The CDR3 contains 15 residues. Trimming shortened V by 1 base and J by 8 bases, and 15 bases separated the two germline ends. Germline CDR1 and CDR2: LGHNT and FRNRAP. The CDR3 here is CASGLGDTEGDEQFF. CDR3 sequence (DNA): TGTGCTAGTGGTTTGGGAGACACCGAGGGCGATGAGCAGTTCTTC.

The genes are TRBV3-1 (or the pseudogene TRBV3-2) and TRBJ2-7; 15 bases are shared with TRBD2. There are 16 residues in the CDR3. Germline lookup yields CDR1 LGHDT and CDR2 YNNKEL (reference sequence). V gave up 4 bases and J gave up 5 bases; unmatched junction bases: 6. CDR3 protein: CASSRRTSGRADEQYF. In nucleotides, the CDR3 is TGTGCCAGCAGCCGACGGACTAGCGGGAGGGCGGACGAGCAGTACTTC.

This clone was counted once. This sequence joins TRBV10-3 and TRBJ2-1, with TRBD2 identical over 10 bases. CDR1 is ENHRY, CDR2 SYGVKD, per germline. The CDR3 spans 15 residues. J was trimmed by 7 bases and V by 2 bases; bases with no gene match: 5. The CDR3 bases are TGTGCCATCAGTGAGATCACTAGCGGGAAGAATGAGCAGTTCTTC. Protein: CAISEITSGKNEQFF.

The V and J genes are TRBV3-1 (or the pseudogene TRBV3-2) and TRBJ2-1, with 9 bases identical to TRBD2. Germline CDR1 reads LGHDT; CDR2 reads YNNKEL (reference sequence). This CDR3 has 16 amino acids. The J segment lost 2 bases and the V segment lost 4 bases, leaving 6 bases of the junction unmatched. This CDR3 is CASSPMSSGTYNEQFF. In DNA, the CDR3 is TGTGCCAGCAGCCCGATGTCTAGCGGGACCTACAATGAGCAGTTCTTC.

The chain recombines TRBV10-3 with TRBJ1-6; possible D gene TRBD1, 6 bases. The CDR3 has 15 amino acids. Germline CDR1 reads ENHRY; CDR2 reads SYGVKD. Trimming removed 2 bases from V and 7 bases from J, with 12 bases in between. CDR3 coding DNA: TGTGCCATCAGTGAGGGCCAGGGGATGAATTCACCCCTCCACTTT. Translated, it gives CAISEGQGMNSPLHF.

The CDR3 protein is CASKSRGGTEAFF. CDR3 coding DNA: TGTGCCAGCAAATCGAGGGGGGGCACTGAAGCTTTCTTT. The rearrangement uses TRBV5-4 and TRBJ1-1; possibly TRBD1 for D (6 bases). Germline assignment: CDR1 SGHNT and CDR2 YYREEE (reference sequence). The length of the CDR3 is 13 residues. Trimming left V 6 bases short and J 4 bases short, with 13 bases between.

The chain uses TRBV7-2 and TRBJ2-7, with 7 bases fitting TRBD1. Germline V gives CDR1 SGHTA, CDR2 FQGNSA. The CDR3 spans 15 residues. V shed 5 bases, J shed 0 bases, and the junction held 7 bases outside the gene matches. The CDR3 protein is CASSATGTASYEQYF. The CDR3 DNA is TGTGCCAGCAGCGCAACCGGGACAGCCTCCTACGAGCAGTACTTC.

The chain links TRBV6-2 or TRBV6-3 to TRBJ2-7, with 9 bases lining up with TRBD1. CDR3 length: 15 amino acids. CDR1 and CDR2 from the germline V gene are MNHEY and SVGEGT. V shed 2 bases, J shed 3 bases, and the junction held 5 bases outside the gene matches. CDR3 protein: CASSYIGTGNYEQYF. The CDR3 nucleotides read TGTGCCAGCAGTTACATAGGGACAGGGAACTACGAGCAGTACTTC.

This CDR3 is CASSRDERRGDELFF. In DNA, the CDR3 is TGTGCCAGCTCACGCGACGAGAGGAGGGGAGATGAGCTGTTTTTT. The rearrangement uses TRBV18 and TRBJ2-2, with D possibly TRBD2 on 6 matching bases. The germline V gene has CDR1 KGHSH and CDR2 LQKENI. This CDR3 region has 15 residues. V lost 4 bases to trimming and J lost 11 bases, with 20 bases between them.